This paragraph covers one T cell receptor (beta chain) sequence. Its antigen is as yet unknown. This sample was included in a study of CD4 T cells in relation to SARS-CoV-2 and coronaviruses. On the study more broadly: Crossreactive spike epitopes shared across donors were mapped to their HLA restriction.

Clones were sequenced by immunoSEQ multiplex PCR, and TCRdb holds only the in-frame ones, with some missing. This repertoire shows 65,000 or so clones, 94% found once; its top ten account for 0.13% to 0.15%. Unexposed donor CD4+ T cells date from 2011-2018, before the COVID-19 pandemic. Trimming pared 4 bases from V and 0 bases from J, leaving 11 bases between. Germline CDR1 and CDR2: SGDLS and YYNGEE. CDR3 size: 14 residues. Study-wide results and caveats: This crossreactivity analysis covered spike protein alone, no other viral proteins.

The sequence was obtained from a human donor in good health. The chain recombines TRBV9 with TRBJ2-7; possibly TRBD2 for D (6 bases). Sequencing was carried out using naive CD4+ T cells from PBMCs. Documented subset: naive CD4+ T cells isolated by negative enrichment. The chain's CDR3 is CASSPRDHSYEQYF. CDR3 DNA sequence: TGTGCCAGCAGCCCGCGGGACCACTCCTACGAGCAGTACTTC.